This T cell receptor beta chain emerged from a study of T-cell reconstitution after alpha-beta-depleted transplantation in children. During its preparation, the TCRbeta library received unique molecular identifiers. TCRdb used MiXCR to reprocess the PCR reads, holding one entry per CDR3 protein. The sample carries over 550,000 distinct CDR3 sequences, 8% to 11% recorded once. This CDR3 region has 14 residues. V lost 3 bases to trimming and J lost 4 bases, with 11 bases between them. Germline V gene lookup returns CDR1 SGHTA and CDR2 FQGNSA. The table lists this clonotype with a few counts. This chain links TRBV7-2 with TRBJ2-3, with D tentatively TRBD2 (5 bases). The receptor comes from a human donor who donated a stem cell graft to a child with acute myeloid leukemia. The input for sequencing was PBMCs from the stem cell graft donor, taken from the stem cell graft. CDR3 residues: CASSFLGGPDTQYF. CDR3 DNA sequence: TGTGCCAGCAGCTTTCTCGGCGGGCCAGATACGCAGTATTTT.